The 20 T cell receptor beta chains reported below all come from one sample, sequenced in a study of cytomegalovirus exposure and HLA in healthy donors. PCR was performed using 60 Vbeta and 13 Jbeta primers. Generated by immunoSEQ multiplex PCR, the TCRdb table keeps only in-frame clones and is missing some. The table lists about 60,000 clones, about 67% of them singletons. Sequencing was done on a sample of PBMCs. These receptors originate from a man aged 35 to 55 in good health and CMV-seropositive.

V usage is TRBV7-2 and J usage is TRBJ1-3, with D possibly being TRBD1 (6 bases). Trimming shortened V by 1 base and J by 0 bases, and 13 bases separated the two germline ends. The germline gives CDR1 SGHTA, CDR2 FQGNSA. The CDR3 has 17 amino acids. CDR3 amino acids: CASSLDLTGHSGNTIYF. In DNA form, the CDR3 reads TGTGCCAGCAGCTTAGACCTTACAGGGCACTCTGGAAACACCATATATTTT.

V is TRBV10-3 and J is TRBJ2-5; D is unresolved. V gave up 4 bases and J gave up 2 bases, with 14 bases separating them. This CDR3 has 15 amino acids. Germline V gives CDR1 ENHRY, CDR2 SYGVKD. The CDR3 coding sequence is TGTGCCATCAGTGTAAGGCCGAGACAACAAGAGACCCAGTACTTC. Residues: CAISVRPRQQETQYF.

V usage is TRBV2 and J usage is TRBJ1-6; D is perhaps TRBD1 (6 bases). Germline assignment: CDR1 SNHLY and CDR2 FYNNEI. Trimming removed 4 bases from V and 9 bases from J, with 7 bases in between. The CDR3 length is 12 residues. The CDR3 is CASSGTVSPLHF. CDR3 DNA: TGTGCCAGCAGTGGGACAGTTTCACCCCTCCACTTT.

The V and J genes are TRBV7-2 and TRBJ2-1; 8 bases agree with TRBD2. The CDR3 spans 15 residues. V dropped 0 bases and J dropped 8; count of bases not matched to a gene: 6. The germline gives CDR1 SGHTA, CDR2 FQGNSA. The CDR3 loop reads CASSLALGGAHEQFF. Here the CDR3 DNA reads TGTGCCAGCAGCTTAGCCCTCGGGGGGGCCCATGAGCAGTTCTTC.

Note on this clone: This specimen includes other DNA sequences encoding the same CDR3. This chain links TRBV5-1 with TRBJ1-1; TRBD1 matches at 8 bases. Germline values: CDR1 SGHRS, CDR2 YFSETQ. This CDR3 has 15 amino acids. V shed 0 bases, J shed 1 base, and the junction held 2 bases outside the gene matches. Here the CDR3 reads CASSLDGQGNTEAFF. DNA for the CDR3: TGCGCCAGCAGCTTGGATGGACAGGGGAACACTGAAGCTTTCTTT. Drawing the rest from reference TRBV5-1 and TRBJ1-1, the complete variable domain is KAGVTQTPRYLIKTRGQQVTLSCSPISGHRSVSWYQQTPGQGLQFLFEYFSETQRNKGNFPGRFSGRQFSNSRSEMNVSTLELGDSALYLCASSLDGQGNTEAFFGQGTRLTVV.

The chain is built from TRBV5-4 and TRBJ1-2; 7 bases are shared with TRBD1. Germline CDR1 is SGHNT and CDR2 is YYREEE (reference sequence). J gave up 3 bases and V 4 bases, and 6 bases lay outside the gene matches. CDR3 length equals 14 residues. CDR3 sequence reads: CASSLDRVDYGYTF. The DNA of the CDR3 is TGTGCCAGCAGCCTTGACAGGGTTGACTATGGCTACACCTTC.

The chain carries TRBV10-3 and TRBJ2-7, with 11 bases that match TRBD2. V lost 1 base, J lost 0 bases, and 2 bases stayed unmatched. This CDR3 region has 16 residues. Germline values: CDR1 ENHRY, CDR2 SYGVKD. This CDR3 reads CAISEYTSGGSYEQYF. The CDR3 DNA follows: TGTGCCATCAGTGAGTATACTAGCGGGGGCTCCTACGAGCAGTACTTC.

The chain joins TRBV30 to TRBJ2-7, with D unclear. Germline V lookup: CDR1 GTSNPN, CDR2 SVGIG (reference sequence). The V gene lost 0 bases and the J gene lost 0 bases, with 6 bases spanning the gap. This CDR3 has 13 amino acids. CDR3 protein: CAWSVPISYEQYF. The CDR3 coding sequence is TGTGCCTGGAGTGTTCCTATCTCCTACGAGCAGTACTTC.

This clone was recorded a few times. The V call is TRBV4-2, the J call TRBJ1-2; D possibly corresponds to TRBD1 (5 bases). CDR3 length: 14 amino acids. Trimming pared 4 bases from V and 4 bases from J, leaving 13 bases between. From germline, CDR1 is LGHNA and CDR2 YNFKEQ. CDR3 residues: CASSPSGPSYGYTF. CDR3 DNA: TGTGCCAGCAGCCCGTCAGGGCCTTCCTATGGCTACACCTTC.

V is TRBV7-3 and J is TRBJ2-5; TRBD2 matches at 8 bases. The CDR3 extends over 17 amino acids. Germline V gene data show CDR1 as SGHTA and CDR2 as FQGTGA. J gave up 4 bases and V 1 base, and 11 bases lay outside the gene matches. CDR3 amino acids: CASSLKAWGTRGETQYF. The CDR3 bases are TGTGCCAGCAGCTTAAAAGCCTGGGGGACTAGGGGAGAGACCCAGTACTTC.

CDR3 nucleotide sequence: TGCGCCAGCAGCGACGGAGGTTTCAGCGAGCAGTACTTC. Encoded protein: CASSDGGFSEQYF. The chain couples TRBV10-1 to TRBJ2-7; tentatively, D is TRBD2 (5 bases). This CDR3 has 13 amino acids. V lost 6 bases and J 6 bases, leaving 15 bases between the germline ends. The germline CDR1 and CDR2 sequences are WNHNN and SYGVQD (reference sequence).

This clone has a handful of counts. The CDR3 coding sequence is TGTGCCAGCAGTAGGACAGGGGGGGAAAAACTGTTTTTT. Amino acids: CASSRTGGEKLFF. The gene calls are TRBV6-1 and TRBJ1-4; TRBD1 aligns across 10 bases. This CDR3 is 13 amino acids long. Germline CDR1 MNHNS, CDR2 SASEGT. V shed 5 bases and J 8 bases; nucleotides not matched to a gene: 2.

This chain uses TRBV2 with TRBJ2-7; D is uncertain. In germline, CDR1 is SNHLY, CDR2 FYNNEI. Between the trimmed V and J ends, which lost 8 bases and 3 bases, there was a span of 17 bases. The CDR3 is 14 amino acids. Written as DNA, the CDR3 is TGTGCCAGCCATGACTTCGCACGATTCTACGAGCAGTACTTC. Amino acid sequence: CASHDFARFYEQYF.

This sequence joins TRBV5-5 and TRBJ2-5; 11 nucleotides match TRBD1. V lost 3 bases, J lost 4 bases, and 8 bases stayed unmatched. CDR3 length: 16 residues. CDR1 is SGHKS, CDR2 YYEKEE, per germline (reference sequence). CDR3 sequence reads: CASSSTGTGGPETQYF. CDR3 nucleotides: TGTGCCAGCAGCTCGACCGGGACAGGGGGGCCAGAGACCCAGTACTTC.

This clone is a singleton in its sample. The chain recombines TRBV10-3 with TRBJ2-1, with 8 nucleotides matching TRBD2. V dropped 0 bases and J dropped 14; count of bases not matched to a gene: 6. Germline V gene lookup returns CDR1 ENHRY and CDR2 SYGVKD. The CDR3 consists of 13 residues. The CDR3 region has the DNA TGTGCCATCAGTGAGTCGTTAGCGGGGACCGAGTTCTTC. Translation gives CAISESLAGTEFF.

The V gene is TRBV25-1, the J gene TRBJ1-2, with 7 bases identical to TRBD1. The junction had 7 bases not matched to a gene; V was cut back by 6 bases and J by 3 bases. The CDR3 contains 14 residues. Germline V gives CDR1 MGHDK, CDR2 SYGVNS. CDR3 loop: CASSGPGQYYGYTF. DNA of the CDR3: TGTGCCAGCAGCGGTCCGGGACAGTACTATGGCTACACCTTC.

The V and J genes are TRBV4-3 and TRBJ1-4; the D gene is possibly TRBD1 (5 bases). In germline, CDR1 is LGHNA, CDR2 YSLEER. V lost 5 bases and J 2 bases, leaving 18 bases between the germline ends. The CDR3 runs 17 residues. CDR3 coding DNA: TGCGCCAGCAGCTTAAATCCGGGGGAAGGGACTAATGAAAAACTGTTTTTT. Protein product: CASSLNPGEGTNEKLFF.

The chain combines TRBV6-1 with TRBJ2-1; 11 bases map to TRBD1. This CDR3 has 19 residues. Germline V CDR1 and CDR2: MNHNS, SASEGT. With V trimmed by 3 bases and J by 0 bases, 10 bases remained unmatched. CDR3 sequence reads: CASSDRGQGGSSSYNEQFF. In DNA, the CDR3 is TGTGCCAGCAGTGACAGGGGACAGGGGGGATCAAGCTCCTACAATGAGCAGTTCTTC.

This sequence joins TRBV5-4 and TRBJ2-1, with 9 bases matching TRBD2. This CDR3 contains 15 residues. With V trimmed by 6 bases and J by 3 bases, 7 bases remained unmatched. CDR1 is SGHNT and CDR2 is YYREEE in the germline V gene (reference sequence). The CDR3 protein is CASTPGTSNYNEQFF. The CDR3 DNA reads as TGTGCCAGCACCCCCGGGACTAGCAACTACAATGAGCAGTTCTTC.

This chain uses TRBV5-6 with TRBJ2-3; possible D gene TRBD1, 6 bases. There are 13 residues in the CDR3. The V gene lost 4 bases and the J gene lost 11 bases, with 17 bases spanning the gap. Per germline, CDR1 SGHDT and CDR2 YYEEEE. Written as DNA, the CDR3 is TGTGCCAGCAGCGTACCGGGACACCCGATGCAGTATTTT. It is translated as CASSVPGHPMQYF.